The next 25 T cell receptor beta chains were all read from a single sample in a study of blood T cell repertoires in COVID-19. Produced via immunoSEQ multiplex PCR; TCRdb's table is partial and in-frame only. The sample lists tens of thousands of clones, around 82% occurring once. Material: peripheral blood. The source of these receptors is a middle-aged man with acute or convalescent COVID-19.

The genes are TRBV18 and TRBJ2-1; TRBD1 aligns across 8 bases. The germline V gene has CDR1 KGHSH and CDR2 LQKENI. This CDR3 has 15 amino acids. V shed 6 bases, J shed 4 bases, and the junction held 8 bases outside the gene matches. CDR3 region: CASSPGQGFYNEQFF. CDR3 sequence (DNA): TGTGCCAGCTCCCCCGGACAGGGTTTTTACAATGAGCAGTTCTTC.

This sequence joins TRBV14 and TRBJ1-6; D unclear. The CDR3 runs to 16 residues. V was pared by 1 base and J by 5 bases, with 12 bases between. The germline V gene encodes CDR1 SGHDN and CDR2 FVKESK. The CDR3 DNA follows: TGTGCCAGCAGCCAAGCACGTGCGGGTAATAATTCACCCCTCCACTTT. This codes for CASSQARAGNNSPLHF. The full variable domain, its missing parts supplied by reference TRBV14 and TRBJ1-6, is EAGVTQFPSHSVIEKGQTVTLRCDPISGHDNLYWYRRVMGKEIKFLLHFVKESKQDESGMPNNRFLAERTGGTYSTLKVQPAELEDSGVYFCASSQARAGNNSPLHFGNGTRLTVT.

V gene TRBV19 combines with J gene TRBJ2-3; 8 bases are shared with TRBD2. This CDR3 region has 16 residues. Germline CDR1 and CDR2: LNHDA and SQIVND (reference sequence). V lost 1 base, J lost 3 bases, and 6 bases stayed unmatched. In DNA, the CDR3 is TGTGCCAGTAGTATAGGGGGACTAGGTCGGACAGATACGCAGTATTTT. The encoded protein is CASSIGGLGRTDTQYF.

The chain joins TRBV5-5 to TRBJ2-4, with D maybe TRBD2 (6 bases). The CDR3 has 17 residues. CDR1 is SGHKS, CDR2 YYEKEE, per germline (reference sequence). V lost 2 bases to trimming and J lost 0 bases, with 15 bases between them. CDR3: CASSLMSQGLAKNIQYF. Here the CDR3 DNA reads TGTGCCAGCAGCTTAATGTCTCAGGGACTAGCCAAAAACATTCAGTACTTC.

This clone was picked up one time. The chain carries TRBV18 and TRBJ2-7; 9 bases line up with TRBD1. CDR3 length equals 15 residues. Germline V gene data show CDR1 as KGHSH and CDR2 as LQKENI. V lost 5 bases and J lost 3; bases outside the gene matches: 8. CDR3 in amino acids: CASSSTGTGHYEQYF. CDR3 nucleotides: TGTGCCAGCTCATCGACAGGGACAGGGCACTACGAGCAGTACTTC.

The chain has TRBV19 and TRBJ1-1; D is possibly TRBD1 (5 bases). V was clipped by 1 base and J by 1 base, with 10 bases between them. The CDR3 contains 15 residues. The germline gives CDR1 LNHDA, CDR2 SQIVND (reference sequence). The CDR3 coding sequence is TGTGCCAGTAGTATAGGGGCAGGGCCGAACACTGAAGCTTTCTTT. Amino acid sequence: CASSIGAGPNTEAFF.

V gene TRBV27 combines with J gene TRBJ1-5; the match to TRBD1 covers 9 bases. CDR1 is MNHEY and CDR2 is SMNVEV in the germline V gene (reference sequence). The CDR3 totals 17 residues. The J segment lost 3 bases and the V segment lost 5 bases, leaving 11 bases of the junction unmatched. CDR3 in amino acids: CASSKHRTGATNQPQHF. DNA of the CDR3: TGTGCCAGCAGTAAACACCGGACAGGGGCGACCAATCAGCCCCAGCATTTT.

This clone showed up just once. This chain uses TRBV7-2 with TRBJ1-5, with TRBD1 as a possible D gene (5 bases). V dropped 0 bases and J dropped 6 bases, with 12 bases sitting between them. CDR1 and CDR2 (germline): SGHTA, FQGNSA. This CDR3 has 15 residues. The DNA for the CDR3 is TGTGCCAGCAGCTTAGCGTTAGGGGAGGGTCAGCCCCAGCATTTT. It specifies CASSLALGEGQPQHF.

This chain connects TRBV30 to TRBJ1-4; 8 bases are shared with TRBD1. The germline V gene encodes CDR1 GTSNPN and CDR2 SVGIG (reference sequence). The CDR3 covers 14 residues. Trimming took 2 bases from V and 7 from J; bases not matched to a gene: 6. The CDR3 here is CAWSSGGAGEKLFF. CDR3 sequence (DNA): TGTGCCTGGAGTTCAGGGGGCGCGGGTGAAAAACTGTTTTTT.

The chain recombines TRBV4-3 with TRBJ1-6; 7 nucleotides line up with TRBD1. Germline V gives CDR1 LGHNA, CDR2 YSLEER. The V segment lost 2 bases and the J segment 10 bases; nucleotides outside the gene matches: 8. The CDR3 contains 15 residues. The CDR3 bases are TGCGCCAGCAGCCAAATTGACAGGGTCAGCTCACCCCTCCACTTT. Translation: CASSQIDRVSSPLHF.

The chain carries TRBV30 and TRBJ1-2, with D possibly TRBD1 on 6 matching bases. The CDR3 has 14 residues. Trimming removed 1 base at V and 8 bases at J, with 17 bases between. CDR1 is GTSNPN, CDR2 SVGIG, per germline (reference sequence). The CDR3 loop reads CAWSAHRDGGGYTF. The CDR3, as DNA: TGTGCCTGGAGTGCCCACAGGGACGGGGGGGGCTACACCTTC.

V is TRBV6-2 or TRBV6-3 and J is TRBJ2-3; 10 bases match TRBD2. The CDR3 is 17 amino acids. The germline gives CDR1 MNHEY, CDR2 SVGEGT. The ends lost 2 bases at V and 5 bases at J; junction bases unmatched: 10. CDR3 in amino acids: CASSYPGLAALGDTQYF. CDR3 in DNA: TGTGCCAGCAGTTACCCAGGACTAGCGGCCTTGGGAGATACGCAGTATTTT.

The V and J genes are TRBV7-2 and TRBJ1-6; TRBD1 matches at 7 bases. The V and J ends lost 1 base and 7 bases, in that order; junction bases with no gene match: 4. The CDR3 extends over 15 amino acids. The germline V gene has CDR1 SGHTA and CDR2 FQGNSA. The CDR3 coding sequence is TGTGCCAGCAGCTTAGAGGGACAGTTAAATTCACCCCTCCACTTT. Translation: CASSLEGQLNSPLHF.

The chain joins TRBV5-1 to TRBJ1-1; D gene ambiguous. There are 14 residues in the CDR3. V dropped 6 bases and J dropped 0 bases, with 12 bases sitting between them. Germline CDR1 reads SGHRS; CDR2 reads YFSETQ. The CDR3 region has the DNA TGCGCCAGCAAAGCGTCGATGATGAACACTGAAGCTTTCTTT. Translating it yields CASKASMMNTEAFF.

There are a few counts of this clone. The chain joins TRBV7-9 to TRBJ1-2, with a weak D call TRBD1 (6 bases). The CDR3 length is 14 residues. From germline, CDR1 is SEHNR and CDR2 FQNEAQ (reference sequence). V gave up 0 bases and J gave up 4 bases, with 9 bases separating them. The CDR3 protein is CASSLAGQPYGYTF. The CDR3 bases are TGTGCCAGCAGCTTAGCGGGACAACCCTATGGCTACACCTTC.

DNA for the CDR3: TGTGCCAGCCTAACCGATCACGAAAGCAATCAGCCCCAGCATTTT. Translation gives CASLTDHESNQPQHF. The chain uses TRBV27 and TRBJ1-5, with D uncertain. CDR1 and CDR2 (germline): MNHEY, SMNVEV (reference sequence). The V end lost 8 bases, the J end lost 1 base, and 15 bases lay between the germline ends. CDR3 length: 15 amino acids.

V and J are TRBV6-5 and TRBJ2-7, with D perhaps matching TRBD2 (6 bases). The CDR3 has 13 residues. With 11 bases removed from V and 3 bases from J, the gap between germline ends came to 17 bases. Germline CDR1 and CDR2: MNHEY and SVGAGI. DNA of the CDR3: TGTGCCGCCTCCAGGCAGGAGGGCTACGAGCAGTACTTC. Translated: CAASRQEGYEQYF.

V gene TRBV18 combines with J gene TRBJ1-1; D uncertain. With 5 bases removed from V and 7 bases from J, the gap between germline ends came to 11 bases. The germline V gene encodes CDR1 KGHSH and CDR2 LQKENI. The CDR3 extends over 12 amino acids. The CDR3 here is CASSTVGGEAFF. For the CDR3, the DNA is TGTGCCAGCTCAACCGTCGGAGGTGAAGCTTTCTTT. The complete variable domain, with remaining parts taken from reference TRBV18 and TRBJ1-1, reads NAGVMQNPRHLVRRRGQEARLRCSPMKGHSHVYWYRQLPEEGLKFMVYLQKENIIDESGMPKERFSAEFPKEGPSILRIQQVVRGDSAAYFCASSTVGGEAFFGQGTRLTVV.

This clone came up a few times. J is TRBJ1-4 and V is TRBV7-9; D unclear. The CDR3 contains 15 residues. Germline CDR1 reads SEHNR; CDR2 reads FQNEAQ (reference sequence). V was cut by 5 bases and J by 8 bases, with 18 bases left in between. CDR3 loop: CASSPPGNGREKLFF. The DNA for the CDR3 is TGTGCCAGCAGCCCCCCCGGGAACGGTCGGGAAAAACTGTTTTTT.

As DNA, the CDR3 is TGTGCCAGCAGCCAACATGCGGGCCTGGGAAACACTGAAGCTTTCTTT. Amino acids: CASSQHAGLGNTEAFF. This chain joins TRBV3-1 (or the pseudogene TRBV3-2) and TRBJ1-1; D call uncertain. Germline lookup yields CDR1 LGHDT and CDR2 YNNKEL (reference sequence). This CDR3 has 16 residues. V was cut by 2 bases and J by 2 bases, with 15 bases left in between.

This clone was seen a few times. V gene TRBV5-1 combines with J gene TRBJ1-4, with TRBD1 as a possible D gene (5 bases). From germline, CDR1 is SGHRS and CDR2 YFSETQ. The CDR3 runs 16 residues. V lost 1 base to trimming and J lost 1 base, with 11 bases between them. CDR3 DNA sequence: TGCGCCAGCAGCTTGATCCTGGGGGGAACTAATGAAAAACTGTTTTTT. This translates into CASSLILGGTNEKLFF.

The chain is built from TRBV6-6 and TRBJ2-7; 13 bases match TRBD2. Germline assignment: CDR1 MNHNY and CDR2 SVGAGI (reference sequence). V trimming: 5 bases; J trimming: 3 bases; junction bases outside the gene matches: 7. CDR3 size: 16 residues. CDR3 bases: TGTGCCAGCAGTACCGGACTAGCGGGAGTCGGCTACGAGCAGTACTTC. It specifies CASSTGLAGVGYEQYF.

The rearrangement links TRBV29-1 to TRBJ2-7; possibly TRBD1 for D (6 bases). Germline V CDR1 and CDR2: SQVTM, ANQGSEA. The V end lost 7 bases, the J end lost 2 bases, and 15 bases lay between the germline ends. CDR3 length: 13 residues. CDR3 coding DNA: TGCAGCGCCCTCGGACAGATAACCTACGAGCAGTACTTC. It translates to CSALGQITYEQYF.

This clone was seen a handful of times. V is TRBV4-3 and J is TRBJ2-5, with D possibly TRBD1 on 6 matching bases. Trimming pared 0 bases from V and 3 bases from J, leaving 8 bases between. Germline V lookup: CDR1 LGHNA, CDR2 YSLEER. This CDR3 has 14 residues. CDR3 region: CASSQDTGKETQYF. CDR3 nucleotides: TGCGCCAGCAGCCAAGATACAGGGAAAGAGACCCAGTACTTC.

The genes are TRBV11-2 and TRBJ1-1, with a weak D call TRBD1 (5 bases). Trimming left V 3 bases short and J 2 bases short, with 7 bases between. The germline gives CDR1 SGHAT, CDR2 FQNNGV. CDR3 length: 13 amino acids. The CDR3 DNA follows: TGTGCCAGCAGCTTGGGACTCAACACTGAAGCTTTCTTT. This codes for CASSLGLNTEAFF. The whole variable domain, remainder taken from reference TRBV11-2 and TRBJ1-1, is EAGVAQSPRYKIIEKRQSVAFWCNPISGHATLYWYQQILGQGPKLLIQFQNNGVVDDSQLPKDRFSAERLKGVDSTLKIQPAKLEDSAVYLCASSLGLNTEAFFGQGTRLTVV.